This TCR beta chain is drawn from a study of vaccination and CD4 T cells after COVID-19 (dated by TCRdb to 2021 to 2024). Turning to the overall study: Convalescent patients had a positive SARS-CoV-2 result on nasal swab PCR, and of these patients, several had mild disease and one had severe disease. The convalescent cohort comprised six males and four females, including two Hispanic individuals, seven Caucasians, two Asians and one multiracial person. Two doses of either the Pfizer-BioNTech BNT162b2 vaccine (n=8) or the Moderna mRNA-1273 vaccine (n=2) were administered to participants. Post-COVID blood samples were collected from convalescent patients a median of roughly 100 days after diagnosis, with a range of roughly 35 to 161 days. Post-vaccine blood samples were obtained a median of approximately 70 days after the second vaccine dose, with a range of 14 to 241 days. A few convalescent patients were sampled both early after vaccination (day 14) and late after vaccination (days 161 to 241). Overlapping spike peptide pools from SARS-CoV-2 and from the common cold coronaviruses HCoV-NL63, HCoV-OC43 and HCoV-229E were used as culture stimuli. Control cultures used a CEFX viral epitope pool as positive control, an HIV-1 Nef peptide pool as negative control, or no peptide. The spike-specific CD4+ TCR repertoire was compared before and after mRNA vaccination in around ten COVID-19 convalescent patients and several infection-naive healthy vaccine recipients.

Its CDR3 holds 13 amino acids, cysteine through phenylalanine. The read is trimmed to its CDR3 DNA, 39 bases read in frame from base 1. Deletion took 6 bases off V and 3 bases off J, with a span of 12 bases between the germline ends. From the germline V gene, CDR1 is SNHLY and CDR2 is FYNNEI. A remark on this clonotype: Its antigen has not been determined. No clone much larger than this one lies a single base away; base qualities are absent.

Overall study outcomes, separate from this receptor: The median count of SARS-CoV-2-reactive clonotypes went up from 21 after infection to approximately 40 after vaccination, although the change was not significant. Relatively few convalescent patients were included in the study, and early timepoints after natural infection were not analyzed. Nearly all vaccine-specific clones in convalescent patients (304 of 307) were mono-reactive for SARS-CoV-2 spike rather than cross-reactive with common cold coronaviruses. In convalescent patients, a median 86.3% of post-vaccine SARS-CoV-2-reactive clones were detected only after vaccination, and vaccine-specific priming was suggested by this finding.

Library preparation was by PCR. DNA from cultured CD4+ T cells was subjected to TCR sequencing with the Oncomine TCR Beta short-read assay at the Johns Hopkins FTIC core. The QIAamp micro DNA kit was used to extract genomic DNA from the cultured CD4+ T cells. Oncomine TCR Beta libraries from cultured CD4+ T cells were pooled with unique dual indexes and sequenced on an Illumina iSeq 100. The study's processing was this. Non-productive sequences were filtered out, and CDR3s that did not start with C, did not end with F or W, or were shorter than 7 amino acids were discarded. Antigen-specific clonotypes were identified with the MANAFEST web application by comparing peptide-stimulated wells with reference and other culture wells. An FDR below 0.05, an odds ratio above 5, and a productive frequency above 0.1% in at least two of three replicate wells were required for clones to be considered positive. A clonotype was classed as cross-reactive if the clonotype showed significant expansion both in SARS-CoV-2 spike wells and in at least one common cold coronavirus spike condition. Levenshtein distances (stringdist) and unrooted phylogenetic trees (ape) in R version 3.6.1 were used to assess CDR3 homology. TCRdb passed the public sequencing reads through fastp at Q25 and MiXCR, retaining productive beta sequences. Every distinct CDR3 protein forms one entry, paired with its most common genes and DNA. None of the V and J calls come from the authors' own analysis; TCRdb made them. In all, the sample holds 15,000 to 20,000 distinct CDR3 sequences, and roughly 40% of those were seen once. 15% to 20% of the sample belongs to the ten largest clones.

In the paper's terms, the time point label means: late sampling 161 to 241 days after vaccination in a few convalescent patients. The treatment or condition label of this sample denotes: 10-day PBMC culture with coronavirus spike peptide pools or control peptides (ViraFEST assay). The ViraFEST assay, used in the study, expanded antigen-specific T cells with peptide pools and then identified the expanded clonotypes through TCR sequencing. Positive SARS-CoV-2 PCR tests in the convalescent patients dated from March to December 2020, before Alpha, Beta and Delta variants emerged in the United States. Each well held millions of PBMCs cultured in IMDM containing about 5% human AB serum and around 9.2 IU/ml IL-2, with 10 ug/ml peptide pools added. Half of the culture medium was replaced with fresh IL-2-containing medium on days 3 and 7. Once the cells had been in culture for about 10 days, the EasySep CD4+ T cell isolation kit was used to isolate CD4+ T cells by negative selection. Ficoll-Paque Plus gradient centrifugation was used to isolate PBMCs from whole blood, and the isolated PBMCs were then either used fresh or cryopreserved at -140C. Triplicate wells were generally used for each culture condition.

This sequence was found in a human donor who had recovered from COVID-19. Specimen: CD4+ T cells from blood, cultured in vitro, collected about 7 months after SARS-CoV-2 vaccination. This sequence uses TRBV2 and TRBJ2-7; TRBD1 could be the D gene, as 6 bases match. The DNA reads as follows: TGTGCCAGCAGACAGGGCCTGTACTACGAGCAGTACTTC. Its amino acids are CASRQGLYYEQYF.